The 28 T cell receptor beta chains below all came from one sample that was sequenced in a study of T cell responses to AZD1222 COVID-19 vaccine. Sequenced by immunoSEQ multiplex PCR; TCRdb stores in-frame clones only, minus some. In the table there are tens of thousands of clones, approximately 88% of which are singletons. This specimen consisted of peripheral blood, obtained 28 days after the second AZD1222 dose. The receptors stem from an adult who received the AZD1222 COVID-19 vaccine.

The chain combines TRBV7-8 with TRBJ1-2, with TRBD1 matching over 7 bases. V shed 5 bases and J 6 bases; nucleotides not matched to a gene: 12. Germline-derived CDR1 and CDR2 are SGHVS and FQNEAQ. The CDR3 totals 15 residues. CDR3 loop: CASSAGGNRGDGYTF. As DNA, the CDR3 is TGTGCCAGCAGCGCAGGGGGTAACAGGGGAGATGGCTACACCTTC.

The CDR3 DNA is TGTGCCAGCAGCTTGGGACAGGGGAATCAGCCCCAGCATTTT. Translation gives CASSLGQGNQPQHF. The chain recombines TRBV13 with TRBJ1-5; TRBD1 aligns across 10 bases. This CDR3 comprises 14 residues. Trimming at V came to 3 bases and at J to 4 bases, leaving 0 bases not matched to a gene. From germline, CDR1 is PRHDT and CDR2 FYEKMQ (reference sequence).

This chain connects TRBV5-6 to TRBJ1-1; D not resolved. CDR3 length equals 12 residues. Germline V CDR1 and CDR2: SGHDT, YYEEEE. V lost 0 bases and J lost 4, with 4 bases in between. The CDR3 sequence is CASSLVTTEAFF. As DNA, the CDR3 is TGTGCCAGCAGCTTGGTTACCACTGAAGCTTTCTTT.

The sample holds one count of this clone. The genes are TRBV28 and TRBJ2-5; D remains unclear. Looked up from germline, CDR1 is MDHEN and CDR2 is SYDVKM. CDR3 size: 14 residues. Trimming removed 5 bases at V and 2 bases at J, with 12 bases between. The DNA of the CDR3 is TGTGCCAGCAGTACAACGCCAGAGCAAGAGACCCAGTACTTC. Translating it yields CASSTTPEQETQYF.

This clone was seen only a few times. The chain is built from TRBV19 and TRBJ1-2, with D possibly TRBD1 on 6 matching bases. CDR3 length equals 15 residues. Germline V gives CDR1 LNHDA, CDR2 SQIVND (reference sequence). Trimming took 5 bases from V and 4 from J, leaving 17 bases between them. This CDR3 reads CASSSPGHSSYGYTF. CDR3 DNA sequence: TGTGCCAGTAGTTCACCGGGACACTCTTCCTATGGCTACACCTTC.

V is TRBV6-2 or TRBV6-3 and J is TRBJ1-1, with D perhaps TRBD1 (5 bases). This CDR3 comprises 16 residues. From germline, CDR1 is MNHEY and CDR2 SVGEGT. V was clipped by 6 bases and J by 0 bases, with 17 bases between them. The CDR3 protein is CASSIPEGHVNTEAFF. The CDR3 DNA reads TGTGCCAGCAGCATACCCGAAGGACATGTGAACACTGAAGCTTTCTTT.

This clone was recorded only once. The V call is TRBV9, the J call TRBJ2-1, with 12 bases aligning to TRBD2. The V gene's germline CDR1 is SGDLS and CDR2 YYNGEE. CDR3 length equals 19 residues. V gave up 0 bases and J gave up 5 bases; unmatched junction bases: 12. The CDR3 sequence is CASSVGRLAGDLSDNEQFF. In nucleotides, the CDR3 is TGTGCCAGCAGCGTAGGTCGACTAGCGGGAGACCTGTCCGACAATGAGCAGTTCTTC.

The gene calls are TRBV5-8 and TRBJ2-1, with 14 bases identical to TRBD2. CDR1 SGHTS and CDR2 YDEGEE come from the germline V gene. V dropped 7 bases and J dropped 9; count of bases not matched to a gene: 6. The CDR3 contains 14 residues. In nucleotides, the CDR3 is TGTGCCAGCGTGGGACTAGCGGGAGCGTTTGAGCAGTTCTTC. It encodes CASVGLAGAFEQFF.

V usage is TRBV5-6 and J usage is TRBJ2-7, with 8 bases identical to TRBD2. The CDR3 totals 15 residues. The V gene's germline CDR1 is SGHDT and CDR2 YYEEEE. After removal of 4 bases from V and 6 bases from J, the junction contained 12 bases not matched to a gene. The CDR3 region has the DNA TGTGCCAGCAGCAAAGGACTAGCAGCAGGCGGCGAGCAGTACTTC. Translation: CASSKGLAAGGEQYF.

The V gene is TRBV24-1, the J gene TRBJ2-5; D is undetermined. V gave up 2 bases and J gave up 5 bases, with 8 bases separating them. CDR1 is KGHDR and CDR2 is SFDVKD in the germline V gene. This CDR3 is 13 amino acids long. CDR3 in amino acids: CATSDYYWETQYF. The CDR3 DNA sequence: TGTGCCACCAGTGATTACTACTGGGAGACCCAGTACTTC.

J is TRBJ2-5 and V is TRBV5-4; 7 bases agree with TRBD1. This CDR3 contains 14 residues. Germline V gene sequence: CDR1 SGHNT, CDR2 YYREEE (reference sequence). V shed 2 bases and J 2 bases; nucleotides not matched to a gene: 3. The CDR3 protein is CASSFRGRQETQYF. CDR3 coding DNA: TGTGCCAGCAGCTTTAGGGGGCGGCAAGAGACCCAGTACTTC. Full variable domain (outside the CDR3, taken from reference TRBV5-4 and TRBJ2-5): ETGVTQSPTHLIKTRGQQVTLRCSSQSGHNTVSWYQQALGQGPQFIFQYYREEENGRGNFPPRFSGLQFPNYSSELNVNALELDDSALYLCASSFRGRQETQYFGPGTRLLVL.

This chain joins TRBV4-1 and TRBJ2-7, with TRBD1 matching over 8 bases. V lost 0 bases, J lost 6 bases, and 10 bases stayed unmatched. Germline CDR1 and CDR2: MGHRA and YSYEKL. The CDR3 extends over 16 amino acids. The CDR3 bases are TGCGCCAGCAGCCAAGAACTGGAGACAGGGGTATTCGAGCAGTACTTC. The encoded protein is CASSQELETGVFEQYF.

The CDR3 DNA sequence: TGTGCCAGCAAGAGACTAGCGGGGAACACCGGGGAGCTGTTTTTT. This sequence encodes CASKRLAGNTGELFF. V usage is TRBV6-5 and J usage is TRBJ2-2, with 10 positions matching TRBD2. Losses at the gene ends were 7 bases for V and 1 base for J; bases not matched to a gene: 3. This CDR3 contains 15 residues. Germline V gene lookup returns CDR1 MNHEY and CDR2 SVGAGI.

The table lists this clone with a few counts. The chain recombines TRBV10-2 with TRBJ1-3; D uncertain. The V end lost 5 bases, the J end lost 4 bases, and 12 bases lay between the germline ends. The CDR3 has 14 amino acids. Germline CDR1 and CDR2: WSHSY and SAAADI. The CDR3 sequence is CASSRGQDGNTIYF. The CDR3 nucleotides are TGCGCCAGCAGTCGCGGGCAGGACGGAAACACCATATATTTT.

The CDR3 nucleotides are TGTGCCAGCAGCTTAACATACTCGACTGAAACCTACGAGCAGTACTTC. This encodes CASSLTYSTETYEQYF. The rearrangement uses TRBV7-9 and TRBJ2-7; D remains unclear. V shed 2 bases and J shed 2 bases, with 16 bases lying between them. Germline V gene sequence: CDR1 SEHNR, CDR2 FQNEAQ (reference sequence). The CDR3 totals 16 residues.

CDR3 residues: CASSGRDRRLNQPQHF. CDR3 DNA sequence: TGTGCCAGTAGTGGGCGGGACAGGCGCCTGAATCAGCCCCAGCATTTT. The chain carries TRBV19 and TRBJ1-5; 8 nucleotides agree with TRBD1. CDR3 length equals 16 residues. Germline V gives CDR1 LNHDA, CDR2 SQIVND (reference sequence). V was clipped by 5 bases and J by 4 bases; unmatched bases: 10.

The sample holds one count of this clone. The chain employs TRBV27 and TRBJ1-2; 7 positions match TRBD1. Trimming at V came to 2 bases and at J to 8 bases, leaving 14 bases not matched to a gene. Germline V gene lookup returns CDR1 MNHEY and CDR2 SMNVEV (reference sequence). The CDR3 extends over 16 amino acids. The CDR3 spells CASSLHSGTASIGYTF. The CDR3 DNA reads TGTGCCAGCAGTTTACATTCGGGGACAGCATCTATCGGCTACACCTTC.

The chain joins TRBV4-2 to TRBJ1-1, with 8 bases fitting TRBD1. Looked up from germline, CDR1 is LGHNA and CDR2 is YNFKEQ. This CDR3 is built from 16 residues. Trimming cost V 4 bases and J 5 bases; bases outside gene matches: 12. CDR3 region: CASSPRPTGDQTEAFF. The CDR3 DNA reads as TGTGCCAGCAGCCCCCGCCCGACAGGGGATCAGACTGAAGCTTTCTTT.

The rearrangement links TRBV11-3 to TRBJ2-1; D ambiguous. The CDR3 totals 14 residues. Germline CDR1 SGHNT, CDR2 YENEEA. V was cut by 3 bases and J by 4 bases, with 10 bases left in between. CDR3 nucleotides: TGTGCCAGCAGCTTCGGAGTAGGTTACAATGAGCAGTTCTTC. Protein sequence: CASSFGVGYNEQFF.

This chain links TRBV7-2 with TRBJ2-3; the D is unclear. CDR3 length equals 15 residues. V lost 1 base and J 1 base, leaving 9 bases between the germline ends. Germline V gene lookup returns CDR1 SGHTA and CDR2 FQGNSA. CDR3 sequence (DNA): TGTGCCAGCAGCTTAGTCTCGGGCCGCACAGATACGCAGTATTTT. It specifies CASSLVSGRTDTQYF.

The chain carries TRBV5-4 and TRBJ1-3; D is unresolved. V was clipped by 3 bases and J by 0 bases, with 7 bases between them. The CDR3 runs 14 residues. Germline loops: CDR1 SGHNT, CDR2 YYREEE (reference sequence). As DNA, the CDR3 is TGTGCCAGCAGCTACCATAACTCTGGAAACACCATATATTTT. Residues: CASSYHNSGNTIYF. Filled out from reference TRBV5-4 and TRBJ1-3, the complete variable domain reads ETGVTQSPTHLIKTRGQQVTLRCSSQSGHNTVSWYQQALGQGPQFIFQYYREEENGRGNFPPRFSGLQFPNYSSELNVNALELDDSALYLCASSYHNSGNTIYFGEGSWLTVV.

V and J are TRBV18 and TRBJ1-1; weak D call: TRBD1 (5 bases). With 3 bases removed from V and 8 bases from J, the gap between germline ends came to 16 bases. Germline lookup yields CDR1 KGHSH and CDR2 LQKENI. The CDR3 consists of 14 residues. CDR3 sequence (DNA): TGTGCCAGCTCACCGGACATCCTAAACGGGGAAGCTTTCTTT. Translation gives CASSPDILNGEAFF. Full variable domain (outside the CDR3, taken from reference TRBV18 and TRBJ1-1): NAGVMQNPRHLVRRRGQEARLRCSPMKGHSHVYWYRQLPEEGLKFMVYLQKENIIDESGMPKERFSAEFPKEGPSILRIQQVVRGDSAAYFCASSPDILNGEAFFGQGTRLTVV.

This clone was observed a single time. The chain carries TRBV11-3 and TRBJ2-1, with 12 bases identical to TRBD2. Germline trimming cut 4 bases from V and 5 bases from J; bases unmatched to any gene: 3. CDR1 is SGHNT, CDR2 YENEEA, per germline. The CDR3 is 15 residues long. CDR3: CASSSGLAGNNEQFF. CDR3 DNA sequence: TGTGCCAGCAGCTCCGGACTAGCGGGAAACAATGAGCAGTTCTTC.

The chain recombines TRBV5-1 with TRBJ1-5; D is undetermined. V gave up 4 bases and J gave up 5 bases, with 10 bases separating them. This CDR3 is built from 13 residues. Looked up from germline, CDR1 is SGHRS and CDR2 is YFSETQ. DNA of the CDR3: TGCGCCAGCAGCACCGGACTGGATCAGCCCCAGCATTTT. The encoded protein is CASSTGLDQPQHF.

The genes are TRBV7-2 and TRBJ1-2; the D is unclear. Germline CDR1 SGHTA, CDR2 FQGNSA. This CDR3 has 15 amino acids. Trimming took off 1 base at V and 1 base at J, with 10 bases between the two ends. CDR3 sequence reads: CASSLVGAINYGYTF. The CDR3 nucleotides are TGTGCCAGCAGCTTAGTTGGTGCTATTAACTATGGCTACACCTTC.

This chain links TRBV7-2 with TRBJ2-5, with D uncertain. Trimming removed 5 bases from V and 2 bases from J, with 9 bases in between. Germline CDR1 reads SGHTA; CDR2 reads FQGNSA. The CDR3 is 13 amino acids. The CDR3: CASSPALQETQYF. The CDR3 DNA is TGTGCCAGCAGCCCCGCGCTTCAAGAGACCCAGTACTTC.

The V gene is TRBV7-3, the J gene TRBJ2-3; D is unclear. CDR3 length: 13 residues. V shed 1 base and J shed 6 bases, with 8 bases lying between them. Germline V gives CDR1 SGHTA, CDR2 FQGTGA. The CDR3 reads CASSLMGYDTQYF. Written as DNA, the CDR3 is TGTGCCAGCAGCTTAATGGGGTACGATACGCAGTATTTT.

This chain joins TRBV2 and TRBJ1-5, with D unclear. Germline-derived CDR1 and CDR2 are SNHLY and FYNNEI. The ends were cut back, 5 bases at V and 3 bases at J, with 11 bases in the middle. The CDR3 covers 14 residues. The CDR3 DNA sequence: TGTGCCAGCAGTCAAGACCAGATCAATCAGCCCCAGCATTTT. It specifies CASSQDQINQPQHF.